The rows below give T cell receptor beta chains drawn from one sample of a study of cytomegalovirus exposure and HLA in healthy donors. Method: immunoSEQ multiplex PCR; TCRdb's copy keeps in-frame clones and lacks some. Of around 70,000 clones listed, about 75% were seen once; the top ten hold roughly 5%. The sequenced sample consisted of PBMCs. Every receptor here comes from a man in his sixties in good health and CMV-seropositive. The CDR3 runs from the conserved cysteine through the conserved F or W. The D gene is left open where the match is weak. Size values are once, few and many counts, or a class for expanded clones, and some rows have none.

v_gene	abundance	j_gene	d_gene	CDR3nt	CDR3aa
TRBV4-1	.	TRBJ2-6	.	TGCGCCAGCAGCCCTGGAACGGGAGACCGCTCTGGGGCCAACGTCCTGACTTTC	CASSPGTGDRSGANVLTF
TRBV27	.	TRBJ1-5	.	TGTGCCAGCAGTTTCCCGGGGCAGCCCCAGCATTTT	CASSFPGQPQHF
TRBV6-1	.	TRBJ2-1	.	TGTGCCAGCAGTGAAGCAAGCAGGGTCAATGAGCAGTTCTTC	CASSEASRVNEQFF
TRBV11-2	once	TRBJ2-1	TRBD2	TGTGCCAGCAGCTTAAGTGGTCCGACTAGCGGGGAGCAGGGGTTCTTC	CASSLSGPTSGEQGFF
TRBV6-4	.	TRBJ1-4	.	TGTGCCAGCAGTGAAGGGGCCGGGGAAAAACTGTTTTTT	CASSEGAGEKLFF
TRBV10-1	.	TRBJ2-7	TRBD1	TGCGCCAGCAGTGAGTTTCGGGACAGGGACTACGAGCAGTACTTC	CASSEFRDRDYEQYF
TRBV7-9	.	TRBJ2-5	TRBD2	TGTGCCAGCAGCTTGACTAGCGGGAGGACCCAGTACTTC	CASSLTSGRTQYF
TRBV19	few	TRBJ1-1	TRBD1	TGTGCCAGTACCCTCGGGGCAGGGGGGAGTACTGAAGCTTTCTTT	CASTLGAGGSTEAFF
TRBV15	.	TRBJ2-7	.	TGTGCCACCAGCAGAGGAGGGGGGGGCCTTCGTGAGCAGTACTTC	CATSRGGGGLREQYF
TRBV7-9	few	TRBJ2-7	.	TGTTCCAGCAGCTCGACAGTCTACGAGCAGTACTTC	CSSSSTVYEQYF
TRBV28	few	TRBJ2-1	.	TGTGCCAGCAGTACAACCAATTACAATGAGCAGTTCTTC	CASSTTNYNEQFF
TRBV19	.	TRBJ2-7	TRBD2	TGTGCCAGTAGTATCTCGGGGAGGGCCGGTGAGCAGTACTTC	CASSISGRAGEQYF
TRBV6-6	.	TRBJ2-1	.	TGTGCCAGCGGGGCAGGGGGACTTGGTGAGCAGTTCTTC	CASGAGGLGEQFF
TRBV6-1	.	TRBJ1-2	TRBD1	TGTGCCAGCAGTGGAAACAGGGGAGGCTACACCTTC	CASSGNRGGYTF
TRBV6-6	.	TRBJ2-3	.	TGTGCCAGCTGCGGGGCGGGCACAGATACGCAGTATTTT	CASCGAGTDTQYF
TRBV19	.	TRBJ1-1	TRBD1	TGTGCCAGTAGTGGACTGGATACGGGACAGGGAATTGAAGCTTTCTTT	CASSGLDTGQGIEAFF
TRBV10-2	few	TRBJ2-7	TRBD2	TGCGCCAGCAGTGAGATGACCGGGACTAGCGGGACTGTCGAGCAGTACTTC	CASSEMTGTSGTVEQYF
TRBV7-2	.	TRBJ2-5	TRBD1	TGTGCCAGCAGCTTAGCCTCAGGGGGCGTGGAGACCCAGTACTTC	CASSLASGGVETQYF
TRBV19	.	TRBJ1-5	.	TGTGCCAGTAGTATTTTCCCCAATAGCAATCAGCCCCAGCATTTT	CASSIFPNSNQPQHF
TRBV27	.	TRBJ2-6	.	TGTGCCAGCACCCCTCAGGCGCCTGGGGCCAACGTCCTGACTTTC	CASTPQAPGANVLTF
TRBV7-8	.	TRBJ1-6	.	TGTGCCAGCAGCCTCCAGGGTCGAGGAAATTCACCCCTCCACTTT	CASSLQGRGNSPLHF
TRBV6-5	.	TRBJ2-1	TRBD2	TGTGCCAGCAGTTACTCGACTAGCGGGGCCTACAATGAGCAGTTCTTC	CASSYSTSGAYNEQFF
TRBV13	.	TRBJ2-1	.	TGTGCCAGCAGCTTCCCAGGGATTCCCTACAATGGGCAGTTCTTC	CASSFPGIPYNGQFF
TRBV11-2	.	TRBJ2-3	TRBD1	TGTGCCAGCAGCCCAGGACAGGGGACAGATACGCAGTATTTT	CASSPGQGTDTQYF
TRBV5-8	.	TRBJ2-5	.	TGTGCCAGCAGCTTGGATTCGGGAGTAGGCGAGACCCAGTACTTC	CASSLDSGVGETQYF
TRBV4-2	.	TRBJ1-4	.	TGTGCCAGCAGCCAAGACCCGGGACACAGACTTTTT	CASSQDPGHRLF
TRBV2	.	TRBJ2-3	.	TGTGCCAGCACCAGTAGCGGTTTTAGCACAGATACGCAGTATTTT	CASTSSGFSTDTQYF
TRBV10-3	.	TRBJ1-1	.	TGTGCCATCATTCCCGATCACCCACCTCCGGGGTCGATGAACACTGAAGCTTTCTTT	CAIIPDHPPPGSMNTEAFF
TRBV5-1	.	TRBJ2-7	.	TGCGCCAGCAGCGAGGTCACGGGAAAGGGCGAGCAGTACTTC	CASSEVTGKGEQYF
TRBV10-2	.	TRBJ2-6	TRBD2	TGCGCCAGCAGTGAGTCGAATAGCGGGCATCACTCTGGGGCCAACGTCCTGACTTTC	CASSESNSGHHSGANVLTF
TRBV4-2	once	TRBJ2-7	.	TGTGCCAGCAGCCAACACACAGGTTTCGAGCAGTACTTC	CASSQHTGFEQYF
TRBV7-9	.	TRBJ2-3	.	TGTGCCAGCAGCTTAACCAGGGGTAGCACAGATACGCAGTATTTT	CASSLTRGSTDTQYF
TRBV6-6	.	TRBJ1-1	.	TGTGCCAGCATTCTCGACAGCATGAACACTGAAGCTTTCTTT	CASILDSMNTEAFF
TRBV10-3	.	TRBJ2-1	TRBD2	TGTGCCATCAGTGAGGAGGCTAGCGGGAAGTACAATGAGCAGTTCTTC	CAISEEASGKYNEQFF
TRBV5-1	.	TRBJ1-2	TRBD1	TGCGCCAGCAGCGCTGAGGGGGCAGGAGGCTACACCTTC	CASSAEGAGGYTF
TRBV6-5	once	TRBJ2-7	.	TGTGCCAGCAGTTACTCGGCTGGGAGCTACGAGCAGTACTTC	CASSYSAGSYEQYF
TRBV4-2	.	TRBJ2-7	.	TGTGCCAGCAGTAGGGGGTCCTACGAGCAGTACTTC	CASSRGSYEQYF
TRBV5-6	.	TRBJ2-7	TRBD2	TGTGCCAGCAGCTCTCCGGGACTAGCCCACGAGCAGTACTTC	CASSSPGLAHEQYF
TRBV6-1	.	TRBJ1-3	.	TGTGCCAGCAGTCGGACAGTCTCTGGAAACACCATATATTTT	CASSRTVSGNTIYF
TRBV7-6	.	TRBJ2-7	.	TGTGCCAGCAGCTGGGCCGGGATCTCCTACGAGCAGTACTTC	CASSWAGISYEQYF
TRBV27	.	TRBJ1-1	.	TGTGCCAGCAGGCCCTCGACTTTGAACACTGAAGCTTTCTTT	CASRPSTLNTEAFF
TRBV7-2	.	TRBJ2-7	TRBD1	TGTGCCAGCAGCTTAGCTATGGGGACAGTTGACGAGCAGTACTTC	CASSLAMGTVDEQYF
TRBV5-1	few	TRBJ1-1	.	TGCGCCAGCAGCCCGGACAGCCCCCTACAGAACACTGAAGCTTTCTTT	CASSPDSPLQNTEAFF
TRBV9	.	TRBJ2-2	.	TGTGCCAGCAGCGTAGTAGGGGGGGGGTACACCGGGGAGCTGTTTTTT	CASSVVGGGYTGELFF
TRBV25-1	.	TRBJ2-1	TRBD1	TGTGCCAGCGGTAGAGGGACAGGGTACAATGAGCAGTTCTTC	CASGRGTGYNEQFF
TRBV5-1	.	TRBJ2-3	TRBD2	TGCGCCAGCAGCTTGCGGGGTAGCGGGGGGCTAGGCACCCTCACAGATACGCAGTATTTT	CASSLRGSGGLGTLTDTQYF
TRBV29-1	.	TRBJ2-5	TRBD1	TGCAGCGGACAGGGGGACCCAGGGACCCAGTACTTC	CSGQGDPGTQYF
TRBV5-1	.	TRBJ2-7	.	TGCGCCAGCAGCTCTCGACAGGCCTCCTACGAGCAGTACTTC	CASSSRQASYEQYF
TRBV18	few	TRBJ1-3	.	TGTGCCAGCTCGGCTCCGACTTCCTCTGGAAACACCATATATTTT	CASSAPTSSGNTIYF
TRBV5-4	.	TRBJ2-2	.	TGTGCCAGCAGCTTGGGGGAGCTGGTCGGGGAGCTGTTTTTT	CASSLGELVGELFF
TRBV28	.	TRBJ2-7	.	TGTGCCAGCACCAAATGGGGCTTAAGGGGCGAGCAGTACTTC	CASTKWGLRGEQYF
TRBV28	.	TRBJ1-1	.	TGTGCCAGCAGTTTAAGGTCAGGGATTACTGAAGCTTTCTTT	CASSLRSGITEAFF
TRBV11-1	once	TRBJ1-1	.	TGTGCCAGCCACTTAGGAGCCCTGAACACTGAAGCTTTCTTT	CASHLGALNTEAFF
TRBV2	.	TRBJ1-5	TRBD1	TGTGCCAGCAGGGGCGGACAGGGGCCAAATCAGCCCCAGCATTTT	CASRGGQGPNQPQHF
TRBV5-1	.	TRBJ1-1	.	TGCGCCAGCATTCCGGTCCCGGGGAACACTGAAGCTTTCTTT	CASIPVPGNTEAFF